The 21 T cell receptor beta chains reported below all come from one sample, sequenced in a study of OX40 agonist ivuxolimab in advanced cancers. Produced via immunoSEQ multiplex PCR; TCRdb's table is partial and in-frame only. The data hold 55,000 to 65,000 clones, with 75% to 90% observed a single time. The specimen comprised CD4+ or CD8+ T cells sorted from blood, sampled in a trial of the OX40 agonist ivuxolimab. These receptors came from an adult with an advanced solid tumor such as melanoma, head and neck, liver or kidney cancer.

The chain couples TRBV25-1 to TRBJ1-5; a possible D gene is TRBD1 (6 bases). Deletions cut 6 bases from V and 8 bases from J, with 14 bases between. The V gene's germline CDR1 is MGHDK and CDR2 SYGVNS. This CDR3 spans 13 amino acids. CDR3: CASRQDSAEPQHF. CDR3 sequence (DNA): TGTGCCAGCAGACAGGACAGCGCTGAGCCCCAGCATTTT.

The chain links TRBV10-2 to TRBJ2-5, with D unclear. CDR3 length equals 14 residues. Deletions cut 1 base from V and 1 base from J, with 7 bases between. Germline V lookup: CDR1 WSHSY, CDR2 SAAADI. The CDR3 sequence is CASSEFTTQETQYF. For the CDR3, the DNA is TGCGCCAGCAGTGAGTTTACTACCCAAGAGACCCAGTACTTC.

The CDR3 spells CASSLVASSTDTQYF. CDR3 DNA: TGTGCCAGCAGCTTGGTCGCTAGCAGCACAGATACGCAGTATTTT. The V call is TRBV5-4, the J call TRBJ2-3, with D perhaps matching TRBD2 (5 bases). From germline, CDR1 is SGHNT and CDR2 YYREEE (reference sequence). V dropped 0 bases and J dropped 0 bases, with 8 bases sitting between them. This CDR3 is 15 amino acids long.

This clone came up a few times. The chain joins TRBV11-3 to TRBJ2-1; D gene unclear. Germline V gene data show CDR1 as SGHNT and CDR2 as YENEEA. The germline V and J ends were trimmed by 0 bases and 5 bases, with 8 bases remaining between them. This CDR3 is 14 amino acids long. The CDR3 coding sequence is TGTGCCAGCAGCTTAGATGGCGGAAACAATGAGCAGTTCTTC. Amino acid sequence: CASSLDGGNNEQFF.

This sequence joins TRBV5-4 and TRBJ1-1, with 8 bases aligning to TRBD1. The V gene end was trimmed by 7 bases and the J gene end by 4 bases; junction bases not matched to a gene: 3. Germline lookup yields CDR1 SGHNT and CDR2 YYREEE (reference sequence). The CDR3 sequence is 12 residues long. CDR3 sequence reads: CASRQGSTEAFF. Written as DNA, the CDR3 is TGTGCCAGCCGACAGGGGAGCACTGAAGCTTTCTTT.

This clone was seen a handful of times. V and J are TRBV4-1 and TRBJ2-1, with D perhaps TRBD2 (7 bases). This CDR3 is built from 16 residues. V lost 1 base and J 7 bases, leaving 17 bases between the germline ends. Germline V gene data show CDR1 as MGHRA and CDR2 as YSYEKL. CDR3 sequence (DNA): TGCGCCAGCAGCCAAGTTAGGGGGGGCGTTGTGAATGAGCAGTTCTTC. It encodes CASSQVRGGVVNEQFF.

The chain carries TRBV14 and TRBJ1-2, with 7 positions matching TRBD1. Unmatched junction bases numbered 9, after V lost 1 base and J lost 4 bases. The CDR3 sequence is 16 residues long. Germline CDR1 reads SGHDN; CDR2 reads FVKESK. CDR3 amino acids: CASSQGQGPAVYGYTF. CDR3 in DNA: TGTGCCAGCAGCCAAGGACAGGGTCCTGCCGTCTATGGCTACACCTTC.

This clone was found once. The genes are TRBV7-9 and TRBJ2-5, with 12 bases that match TRBD2. From germline, CDR1 is SEHNR and CDR2 FQNEAQ (reference sequence). The CDR3 runs to 19 residues. V was clipped by 0 bases and J by 5 bases; unmatched bases: 13. CDR3 residues: CASSLAPQLAGGWRETQYF. DNA of the CDR3: TGTGCCAGCAGCTTAGCGCCCCAACTAGCGGGGGGCTGGAGGGAGACCCAGTACTTC.

CDR3 coding DNA: TGTGCCAGCAGTTACGCGACAGGGAGTGGCTATGGCTACACCTTC. It yields the protein CASSYATGSGYGYTF. This chain links TRBV6-5 with TRBJ1-2, with 7 bases aligning to TRBD1. With V trimmed by 2 bases and J by 4 bases, 7 bases remained unmatched. Germline CDR1 reads MNHEY; CDR2 reads SVGAGI. CDR3 size: 15 residues.

This clone was found a few times. The chain combines TRBV6-5 with TRBJ1-1; D unclear. The CDR3 is 13 residues long. Trimming took 0 bases from V and 6 from J, leaving 8 bases between them. Per germline, CDR1 MNHEY and CDR2 SVGAGI. CDR3 sequence: CASSYSRRAEAFF. In nucleotides, the CDR3 is TGTGCCAGCAGTTACTCTAGAAGGGCTGAAGCTTTCTTT.

The chain carries TRBV5-6 and TRBJ2-3; 7 nucleotides match TRBD2. The junction had 11 bases not matched to a gene; V was cut back by 3 bases and J by 4 bases. The germline CDR1 and CDR2 sequences are SGHDT and YYEEEE. CDR3 length: 16 residues. In DNA, the CDR3 is TGTGCCAGCAGCTGGGGAGTAGCGGGCAGGTCAGATACGCAGTATTTT. Translation: CASSWGVAGRSDTQYF.

A single count supports this clone. The chain carries TRBV7-2 and TRBJ2-5; TRBD2 might be the D (5 bases). CDR1 SGHTA and CDR2 FQGNSA come from the germline V gene. Trimming removed 6 bases from V and 4 bases from J, with 18 bases in between. This CDR3 region has 15 residues. The CDR3: CASSPSGILGETQYF. CDR3 DNA: TGTGCCAGCAGTCCCTCGGGGATTTTGGGAGAGACCCAGTACTTC.

DNA of the CDR3: TGTGCCAGCAGCCAAGGGATCGGGCACTCTGAGACCGAGCAGTACTTC. It yields the protein CASSQGIGHSETEQYF. The rearrangement joins TRBV14 to TRBJ2-7; no definite D call. From germline, CDR1 is SGHDN and CDR2 FVKESK. This CDR3 is 16 amino acids long. V dropped 1 base and J dropped 6 bases, with 19 bases sitting between them.

This chain links TRBV28 with TRBJ2-7; 9 bases map to TRBD2. Germline CDR1 MDHEN, CDR2 SYDVKM. The V gene end was trimmed by 6 bases and the J gene end by 5 bases; junction bases not matched to a gene: 14. This CDR3 region has 16 residues. The CDR3 DNA reads as TGTGCCAGCAGCATTGGTCTAGCGGGAACAAAAGACGAGCAGTACTTC. It translates to CASSIGLAGTKDEQYF.

This clone was found a few times. The CDR3 region is CASSEAGRPGLYGYTF. CDR3 bases: TGTGCCAGCAGTGAAGCGGGCAGACCCGGACTCTATGGCTACACCTTC. The genes are TRBV6-1 and TRBJ1-2; no clear D gene. The V end lost 0 bases, the J end lost 4 bases, and 15 bases lay between the germline ends. This CDR3 contains 16 residues. Germline V gene data show CDR1 as MNHNS and CDR2 as SASEGT.

This clone turned up a few times. This chain's CDR3 is CASSPQGSNYGYTF. CDR3 DNA sequence: TGTGCCAGCAGCCCGCAGGGCTCTAACTATGGCTACACCTTC. The J gene is TRBJ1-2, the V gene TRBV9, with D tentatively TRBD1 (5 bases). Germline V gives CDR1 SGDLS, CDR2 YYNGEE. The CDR3 spans 14 residues. V lost 4 bases and J 0 bases, leaving 10 bases between the germline ends.

This chain joins TRBV27 and TRBJ1-2; D is uncertain. The CDR3 spans 13 residues. Per germline, CDR1 MNHEY and CDR2 SMNVEV (reference sequence). V was trimmed by 3 bases and J by 5 bases, leaving 10 bases between them. This CDR3 reads CASSFQREYGYTF. As DNA, the CDR3 is TGTGCCAGCAGTTTTCAACGGGAGTATGGCTACACCTTC.

The chain links TRBV10-3 to TRBJ2-2, with 7 bases matching TRBD1. The CDR3 loop spans 15 amino acids. CDR1 is ENHRY, CDR2 SYGVKD, per germline. V lost 7 bases and J lost 2; bases outside the gene matches: 7. CDR3 protein: CAIKGDSDNTGELFF. CDR3 bases: TGTGCCATCAAAGGGGACAGCGATAACACCGGGGAGCTGTTTTTT.

In its sample, this clone was seen a few times. The gene calls are TRBV19 and TRBJ1-1; possibly TRBD1 for D (5 bases). Per germline, CDR1 LNHDA and CDR2 SQIVND (reference sequence). With 5 bases removed from V and 4 bases from J, the gap between germline ends came to 20 bases. The CDR3 totals 16 residues. DNA for the CDR3: TGTGCCAGTAGTCGCGGGACTTTGACTCGGGGCACTGAAGCTTTCTTT. This gives the protein CASSRGTLTRGTEAFF. Looking up the rest from reference TRBV19 and TRBJ1-1 gives the full variable domain: DGGITQSPKYLFRKEGQNVTLSCEQNLNHDAMYWYRQDPGQGLRLIYYSQIVNDFQKGDIAEGYSVSREKKESFPLTVTSAQKNPTAFYLCASSRGTLTRGTEAFFGQGTRLTVV.

This clone occurred once. The chain is built from TRBV29-1 and TRBJ1-1; no clear D gene. This CDR3 has 13 residues. The V and J ends lost 6 bases and 0 bases respectively, with 11 bases between them. CDR1 SQVTM and CDR2 ANQGSEA come from the germline V gene. Written as DNA, the CDR3 is TGCAGCGTCGGTGGAGGGATGAACACTGAAGCTTTCTTT. Its protein is CSVGGGMNTEAFF.

This clone is a singleton in its sample. The junction departs from the called germline gene at one end, perhaps through a read error. The chain uses TRBV7-2 and TRBJ2-7; 10 nucleotides line up with TRBD1. Germline V gives CDR1 SGHTA, CDR2 FQGNSA. This CDR3 spans 12 amino acids. CDR3 in amino acids: CASSKDRGPPTF. CDR3 DNA sequence: TGTGCCAGCAGTAAAGACAGGGGGCCCCCGACCTTC. Complete variable domain (other parts from reference TRBV7-2 and TRBJ2-7): GAGVSQSPSNKVTEKGKDVELRCDPISGHTALYWYRQSLGQGLEFLIYFQGNSAPDKSGLPSDRFSAERTGGSVSTLTIQRTQQEDSAVYLCASSKDRGPPTFGPGTRLTVT.